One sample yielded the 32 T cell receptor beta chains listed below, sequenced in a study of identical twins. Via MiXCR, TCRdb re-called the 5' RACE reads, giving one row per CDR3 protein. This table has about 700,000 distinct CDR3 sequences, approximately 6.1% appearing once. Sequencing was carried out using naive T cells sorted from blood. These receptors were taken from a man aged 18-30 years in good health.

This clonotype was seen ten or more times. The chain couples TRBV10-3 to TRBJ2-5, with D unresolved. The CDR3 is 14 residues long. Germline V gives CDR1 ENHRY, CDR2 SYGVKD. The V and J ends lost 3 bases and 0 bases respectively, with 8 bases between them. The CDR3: CAISDRKYQETQYF. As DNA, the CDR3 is TGTGCCATCAGTGACAGGAAGTACCAAGAGACCCAGTACTTC.

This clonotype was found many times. CDR3 bases: TGCAGTGCCGAGCGGGAGGGGTCCTACGAGCAGTACTTC. Encoded protein: CSAEREGSYEQYF. This chain joins TRBV20-1 and TRBJ2-7; the match to TRBD2 covers 10 bases. Per germline, CDR1 DFQATT and CDR2 SNEGSKA (reference sequence). This CDR3 spans 13 amino acids. Trimming at V came to 6 bases and at J to 1 base, leaving 3 bases not matched to a gene.

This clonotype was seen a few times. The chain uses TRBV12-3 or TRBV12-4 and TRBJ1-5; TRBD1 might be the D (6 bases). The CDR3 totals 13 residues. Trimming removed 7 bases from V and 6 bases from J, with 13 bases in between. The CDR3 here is CASTQGQGQPQHF. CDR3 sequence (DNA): TGTGCCAGCACCCAGGGGCAAGGTCAGCCCCAGCATTTT.

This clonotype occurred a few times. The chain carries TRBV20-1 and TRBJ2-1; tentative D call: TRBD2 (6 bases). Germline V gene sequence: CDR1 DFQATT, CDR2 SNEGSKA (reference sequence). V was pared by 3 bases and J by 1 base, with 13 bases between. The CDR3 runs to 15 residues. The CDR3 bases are TGCAGTGCTAGGGCCAGACTAGTGTCCTACAATGAGCAGTTCTTC. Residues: CSARARLVSYNEQFF.

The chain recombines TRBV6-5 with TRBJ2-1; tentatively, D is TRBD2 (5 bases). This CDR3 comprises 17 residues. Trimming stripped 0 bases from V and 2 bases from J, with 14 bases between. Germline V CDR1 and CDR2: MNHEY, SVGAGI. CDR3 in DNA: TGTGCCAGCAGTTACTCGACCAGGCGGGTGGCCTACAATGAGCAGTTCTTC. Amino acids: CASSYSTRRVAYNEQFF.

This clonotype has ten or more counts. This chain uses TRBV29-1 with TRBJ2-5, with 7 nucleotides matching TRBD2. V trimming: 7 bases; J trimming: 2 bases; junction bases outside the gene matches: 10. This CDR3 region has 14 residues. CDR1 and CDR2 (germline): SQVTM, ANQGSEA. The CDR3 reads CSAGEGAGQETQYF. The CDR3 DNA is TGCAGCGCCGGGGAGGGAGCGGGACAAGAGACCCAGTACTTC.

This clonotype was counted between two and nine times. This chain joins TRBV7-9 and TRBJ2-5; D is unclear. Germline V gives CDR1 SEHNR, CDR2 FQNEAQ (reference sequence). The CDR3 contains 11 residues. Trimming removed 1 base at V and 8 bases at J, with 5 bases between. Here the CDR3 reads CASSLVATQYF. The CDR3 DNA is TGTGCCAGCAGCTTAGTTGCAACCCAGTACTTC. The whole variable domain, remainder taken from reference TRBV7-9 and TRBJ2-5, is DTGVSQNPRHKITKRGQNVTFRCDPISEHNRLYWYRQTLGQGPEFLTYFQNEAQLEKSRLLSDRFSAERPKGSFSTLEIQRTEQGDSAMYLCASSLVATQYFGPGTRLLVL.

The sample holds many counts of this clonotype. Here the CDR3 reads CASSLGRGGRPLGNEQFF. CDR3 coding DNA: TGTGCCAGCAGCTTAGGGAGGGGCGGGAGGCCGTTGGGGAATGAGCAGTTCTTC. The rearrangement uses TRBV11-2 and TRBJ2-1, with TRBD2 matching over 8 bases. Germline CDR1 and CDR2: SGHAT and FQNNGV. The CDR3 has 18 amino acids. The ends lost 1 base at V and 7 bases at J; junction bases unmatched: 15.

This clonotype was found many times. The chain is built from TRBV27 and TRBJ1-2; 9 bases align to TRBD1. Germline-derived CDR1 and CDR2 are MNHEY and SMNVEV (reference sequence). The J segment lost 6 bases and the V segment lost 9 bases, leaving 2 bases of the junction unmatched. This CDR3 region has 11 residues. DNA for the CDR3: TGTGCCAGTGGGACAGGGAATGGCTACACCTTC. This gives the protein CASGTGNGYTF.

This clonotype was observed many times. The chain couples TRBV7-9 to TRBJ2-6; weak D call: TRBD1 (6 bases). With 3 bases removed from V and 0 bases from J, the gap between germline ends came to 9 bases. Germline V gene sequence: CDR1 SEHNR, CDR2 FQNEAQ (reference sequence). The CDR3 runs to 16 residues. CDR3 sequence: CASSFRTDSGANVLTF. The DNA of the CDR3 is TGTGCCAGCAGCTTCCGGACAGACTCTGGGGCCAACGTCCTGACTTTC.

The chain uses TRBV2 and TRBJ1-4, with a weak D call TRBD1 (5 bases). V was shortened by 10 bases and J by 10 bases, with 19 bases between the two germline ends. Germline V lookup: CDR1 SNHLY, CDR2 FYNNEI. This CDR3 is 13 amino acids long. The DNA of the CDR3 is TGTGCCACCGACCGGGACGGTCTGCGAAAACTGTTTTTT. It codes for CATDRDGLRKLFF.

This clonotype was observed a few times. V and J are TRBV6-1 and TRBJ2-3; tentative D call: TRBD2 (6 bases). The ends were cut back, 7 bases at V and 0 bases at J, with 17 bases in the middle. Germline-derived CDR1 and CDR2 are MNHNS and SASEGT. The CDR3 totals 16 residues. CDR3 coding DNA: TGTGCCAGCATATATCCGGGAGAGGGGAGCACAGATACGCAGTATTTT. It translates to CASIYPGEGSTDTQYF.

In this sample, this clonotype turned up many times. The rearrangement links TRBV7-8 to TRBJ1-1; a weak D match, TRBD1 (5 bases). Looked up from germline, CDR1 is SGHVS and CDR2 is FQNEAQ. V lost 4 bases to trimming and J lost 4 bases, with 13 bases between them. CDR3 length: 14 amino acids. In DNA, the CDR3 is TGTGCCAGCAGCTCACATGGAGGGGTCACTGAAGCTTTCTTT. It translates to CASSSHGGVTEAFF.

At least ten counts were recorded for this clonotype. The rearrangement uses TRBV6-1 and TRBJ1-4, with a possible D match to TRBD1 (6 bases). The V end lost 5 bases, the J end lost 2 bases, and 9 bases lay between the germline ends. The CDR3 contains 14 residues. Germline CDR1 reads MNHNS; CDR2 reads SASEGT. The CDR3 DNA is TGTGCCAGCAGTCCACAGGGTACTAATGAAAAACTGTTTTTT. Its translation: CASSPQGTNEKLFF.

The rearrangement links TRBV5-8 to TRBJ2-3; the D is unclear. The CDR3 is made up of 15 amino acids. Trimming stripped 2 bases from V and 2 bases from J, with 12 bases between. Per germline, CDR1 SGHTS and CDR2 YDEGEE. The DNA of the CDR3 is TGTGCCAGCAGCTTTGGGCCGCGGTTCACAGATACGCAGTATTTT. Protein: CASSFGPRFTDTQYF.

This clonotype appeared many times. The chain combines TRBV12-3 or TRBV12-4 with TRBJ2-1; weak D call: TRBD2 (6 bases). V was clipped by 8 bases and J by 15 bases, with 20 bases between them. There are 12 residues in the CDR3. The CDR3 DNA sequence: TGTGCCAGCGGGATGGGGACTGGGGTGCGGTTCTTC. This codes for CASGMGTGVRFF.

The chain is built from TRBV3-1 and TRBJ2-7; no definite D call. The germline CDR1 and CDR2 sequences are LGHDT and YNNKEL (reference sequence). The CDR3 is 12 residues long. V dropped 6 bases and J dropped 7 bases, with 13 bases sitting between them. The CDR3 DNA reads TGTGCCAGCAGGCACGTCGGTTTAGAGCAGTACGTC. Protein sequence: CASRHVGLEQYV.

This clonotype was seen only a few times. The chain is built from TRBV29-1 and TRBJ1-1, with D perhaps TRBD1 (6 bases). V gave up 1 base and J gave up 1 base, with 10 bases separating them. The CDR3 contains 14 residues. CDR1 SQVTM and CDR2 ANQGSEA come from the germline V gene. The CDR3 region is CSVEVRGTNTEAFF. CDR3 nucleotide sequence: TGCAGCGTTGAAGTAAGGGGGACGAACACTGAAGCTTTCTTT. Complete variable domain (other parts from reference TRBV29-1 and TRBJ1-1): SAVISQKPSRDICQRGTSLTIQCQVDSQVTMMFWYRQQPGQSLTLIATANQGSEATYESGFVIDKFPISRPNLTFSTLTVSNMSPEDSSIYLCSVEVRGTNTEAFFGQGTRLTVV.

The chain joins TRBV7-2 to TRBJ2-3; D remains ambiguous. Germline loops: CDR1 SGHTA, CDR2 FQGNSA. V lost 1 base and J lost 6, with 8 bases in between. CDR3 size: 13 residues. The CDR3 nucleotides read TGTGCCAGCAGCTTAGTCTTCGGTGATACGCAGTATTTT. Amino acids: CASSLVFGDTQYF.

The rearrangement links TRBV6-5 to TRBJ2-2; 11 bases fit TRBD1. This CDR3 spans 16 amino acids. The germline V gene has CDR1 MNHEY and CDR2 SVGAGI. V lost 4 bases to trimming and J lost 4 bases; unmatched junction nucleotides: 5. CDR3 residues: CASSFRDRGTTGELFF. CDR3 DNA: TGTGCCAGCAGTTTCCGGGACAGGGGGACCACCGGGGAGCTGTTTTTT.

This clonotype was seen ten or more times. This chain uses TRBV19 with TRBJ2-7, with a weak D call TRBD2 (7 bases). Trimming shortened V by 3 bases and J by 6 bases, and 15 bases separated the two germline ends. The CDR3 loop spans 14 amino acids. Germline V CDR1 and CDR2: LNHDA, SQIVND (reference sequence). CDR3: CASSMGRGIGEQYV. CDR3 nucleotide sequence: TGTGCCAGTAGTATGGGGAGGGGGATAGGCGAGCAGTACGTC.

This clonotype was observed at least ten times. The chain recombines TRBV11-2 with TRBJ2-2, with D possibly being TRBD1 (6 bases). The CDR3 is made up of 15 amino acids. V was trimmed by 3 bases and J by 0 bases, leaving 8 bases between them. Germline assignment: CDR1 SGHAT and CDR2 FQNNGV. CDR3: CASSFGQTNTGELFF. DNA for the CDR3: TGTGCCAGCAGCTTCGGACAGACGAACACCGGGGAGCTGTTTTTT.

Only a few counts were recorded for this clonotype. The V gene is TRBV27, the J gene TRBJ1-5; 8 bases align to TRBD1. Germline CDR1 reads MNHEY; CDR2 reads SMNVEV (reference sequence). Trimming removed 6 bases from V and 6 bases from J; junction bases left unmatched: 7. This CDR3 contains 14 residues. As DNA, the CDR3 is TGTGCCAGCAGCCCAACAGGGGGGAGTCAGCCCCAGCATTTT. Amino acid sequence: CASSPTGGSQPQHF.

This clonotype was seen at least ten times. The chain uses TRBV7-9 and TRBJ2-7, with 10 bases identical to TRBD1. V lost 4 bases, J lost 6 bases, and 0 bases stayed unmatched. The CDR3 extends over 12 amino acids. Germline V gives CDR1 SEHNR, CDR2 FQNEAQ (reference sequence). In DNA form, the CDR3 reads TGTGCCAGCAGCTGGGACAGGGGCGAGCAGTACGTC. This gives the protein CASSWDRGEQYV.

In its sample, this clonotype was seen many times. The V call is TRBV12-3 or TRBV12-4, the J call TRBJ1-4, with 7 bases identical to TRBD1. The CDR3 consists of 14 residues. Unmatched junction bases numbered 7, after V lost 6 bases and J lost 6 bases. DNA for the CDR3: TGTGCCAGCAGCCATCCAGGGGGTGATGAAAAACTGTTTTTT. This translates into CASSHPGGDEKLFF.

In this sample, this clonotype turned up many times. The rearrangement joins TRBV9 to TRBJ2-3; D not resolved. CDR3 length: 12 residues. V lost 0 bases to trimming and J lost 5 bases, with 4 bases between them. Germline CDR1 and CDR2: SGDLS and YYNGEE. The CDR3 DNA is TGTGCCAGCAGCGTAGATGGAGATACGCAGTATTTT. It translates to CASSVDGDTQYF.

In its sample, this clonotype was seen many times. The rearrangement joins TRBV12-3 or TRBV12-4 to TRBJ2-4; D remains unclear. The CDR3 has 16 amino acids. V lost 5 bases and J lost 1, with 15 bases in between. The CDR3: CASSPWGTEAKNIQYF. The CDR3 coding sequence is TGTGCCAGCAGTCCATGGGGAACAGAGGCCAAAAACATTCAGTACTTC.

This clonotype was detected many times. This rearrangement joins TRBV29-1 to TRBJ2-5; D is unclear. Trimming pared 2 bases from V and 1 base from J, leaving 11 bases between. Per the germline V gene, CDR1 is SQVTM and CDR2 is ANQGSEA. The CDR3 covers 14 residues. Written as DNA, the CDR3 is TGCAGCGTTGAACCCATTCTTATCCAAGAGACCCAGTACTTC. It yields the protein CSVEPILIQETQYF.

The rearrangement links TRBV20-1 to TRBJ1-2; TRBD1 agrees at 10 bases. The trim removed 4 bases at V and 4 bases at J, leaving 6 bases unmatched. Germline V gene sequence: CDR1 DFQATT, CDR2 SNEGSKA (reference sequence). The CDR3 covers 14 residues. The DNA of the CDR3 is TGCAGTGCTACCCGGGACAGGGGATTCTATGGCTACACCTTC. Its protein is CSATRDRGFYGYTF.

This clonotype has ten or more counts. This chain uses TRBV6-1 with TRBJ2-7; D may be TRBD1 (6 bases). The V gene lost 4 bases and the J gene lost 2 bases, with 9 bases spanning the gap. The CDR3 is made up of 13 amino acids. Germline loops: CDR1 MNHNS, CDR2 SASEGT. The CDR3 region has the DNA TGTGCCAGCAGTGCAACAGGGACCTACGAGCAGTACGTC. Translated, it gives CASSATGTYEQYV.

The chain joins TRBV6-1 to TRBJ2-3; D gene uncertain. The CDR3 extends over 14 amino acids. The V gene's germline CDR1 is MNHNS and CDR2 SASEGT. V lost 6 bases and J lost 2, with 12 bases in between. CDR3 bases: TGTGCCAGCAGCCCAAATCGAATCACAGATACGCAGTATTTT. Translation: CASSPNRITDTQYF.

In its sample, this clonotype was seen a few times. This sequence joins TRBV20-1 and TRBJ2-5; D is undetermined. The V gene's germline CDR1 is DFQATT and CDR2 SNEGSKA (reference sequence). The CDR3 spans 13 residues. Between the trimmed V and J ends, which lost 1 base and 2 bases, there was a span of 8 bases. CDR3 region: CSARGPTQETQYF. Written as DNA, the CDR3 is TGCAGTGCTAGAGGTCCGACGCAAGAGACCCAGTACTTC.